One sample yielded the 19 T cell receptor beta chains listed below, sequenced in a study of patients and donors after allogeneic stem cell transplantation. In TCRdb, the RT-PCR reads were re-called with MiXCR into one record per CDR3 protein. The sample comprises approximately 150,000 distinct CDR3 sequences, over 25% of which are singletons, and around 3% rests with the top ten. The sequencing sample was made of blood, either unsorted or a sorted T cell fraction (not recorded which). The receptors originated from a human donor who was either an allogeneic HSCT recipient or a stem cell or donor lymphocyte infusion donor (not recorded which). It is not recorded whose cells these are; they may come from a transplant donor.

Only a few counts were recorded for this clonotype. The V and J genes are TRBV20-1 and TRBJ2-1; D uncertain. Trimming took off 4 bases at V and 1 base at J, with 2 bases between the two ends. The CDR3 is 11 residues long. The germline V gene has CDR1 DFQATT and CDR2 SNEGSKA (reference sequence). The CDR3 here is CSAMSYNEQFF. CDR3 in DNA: TGCAGTGCTATGTCCTACAATGAGCAGTTCTTC.

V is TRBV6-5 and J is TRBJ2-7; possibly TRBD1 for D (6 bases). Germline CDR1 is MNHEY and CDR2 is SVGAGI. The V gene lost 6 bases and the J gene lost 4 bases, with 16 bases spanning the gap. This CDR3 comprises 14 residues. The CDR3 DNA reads TGTGCCAGCAGCCCGACGCACAGGGAATACGAGCAGTACTTC. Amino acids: CASSPTHREYEQYF.

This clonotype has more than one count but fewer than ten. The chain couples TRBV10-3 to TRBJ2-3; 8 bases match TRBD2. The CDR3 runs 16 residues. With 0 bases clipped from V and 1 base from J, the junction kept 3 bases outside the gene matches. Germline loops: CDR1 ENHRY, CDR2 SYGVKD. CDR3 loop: CAISESGAGGTDTQYF. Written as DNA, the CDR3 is TGTGCCATCAGTGAGTCCGGAGCGGGAGGCACAGATACGCAGTATTTT.

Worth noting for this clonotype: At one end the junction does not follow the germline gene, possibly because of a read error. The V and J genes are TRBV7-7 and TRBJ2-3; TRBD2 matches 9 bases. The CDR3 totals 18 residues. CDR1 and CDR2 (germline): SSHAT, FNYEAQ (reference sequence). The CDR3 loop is CASSLGAGGSSRTDTQYF. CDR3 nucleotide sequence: TGTGCTAGCAGCTTAGGAGCGGGAGGATCCTCTCGCACAGATACGCAGTATTTT. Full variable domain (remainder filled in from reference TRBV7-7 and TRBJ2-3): GAGVSQSPRYKVTKRGQDVTLRCDPISSHATLYWYQQALGQGPEFLTYFNYEAQPDKSGLPSDRFSAERPEGSISTLTIQRTEQRDSAMYRCASSLGAGGSSRTDTQYFGPGTRLTVL.

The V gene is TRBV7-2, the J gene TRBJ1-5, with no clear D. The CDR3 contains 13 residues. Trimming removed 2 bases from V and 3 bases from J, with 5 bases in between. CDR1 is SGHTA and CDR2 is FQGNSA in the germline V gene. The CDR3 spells CASSLLLNQPQHF. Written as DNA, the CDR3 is TGTGCCAGCAGCTTACTACTCAATCAGCCCCAGCATTTT.

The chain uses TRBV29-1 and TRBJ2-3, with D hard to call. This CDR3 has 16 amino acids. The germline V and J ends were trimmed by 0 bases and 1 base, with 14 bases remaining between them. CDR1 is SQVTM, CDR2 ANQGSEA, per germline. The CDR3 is CSVEDPLRYGTDTQYF. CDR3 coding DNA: TGCAGCGTTGAAGATCCCCTTAGGTATGGCACAGATACGCAGTATTTT.

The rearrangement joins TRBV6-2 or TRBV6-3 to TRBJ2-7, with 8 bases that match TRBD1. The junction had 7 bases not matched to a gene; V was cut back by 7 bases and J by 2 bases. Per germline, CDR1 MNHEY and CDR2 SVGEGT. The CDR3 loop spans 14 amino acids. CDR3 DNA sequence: TGTGCCAGCACCTCCGGACAGGGACCCTACGAGCAGTACTTC. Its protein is CASTSGQGPYEQYF.

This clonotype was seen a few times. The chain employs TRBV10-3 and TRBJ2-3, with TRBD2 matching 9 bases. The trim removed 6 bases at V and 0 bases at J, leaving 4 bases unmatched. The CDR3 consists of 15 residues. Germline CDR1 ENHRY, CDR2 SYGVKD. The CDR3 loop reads CAISLSGSSTDTQYF. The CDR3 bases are TGTGCCATCAGCCTTAGCGGGAGTAGCACAGATACGCAGTATTTT.

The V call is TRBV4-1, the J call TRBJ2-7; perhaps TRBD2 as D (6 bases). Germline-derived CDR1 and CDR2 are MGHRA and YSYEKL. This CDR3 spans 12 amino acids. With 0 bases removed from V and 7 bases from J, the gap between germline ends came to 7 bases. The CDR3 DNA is TGCGCCAGCAGCCAAGATGGGAGGGAGCAGTACTTC. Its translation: CASSQDGREQYF.

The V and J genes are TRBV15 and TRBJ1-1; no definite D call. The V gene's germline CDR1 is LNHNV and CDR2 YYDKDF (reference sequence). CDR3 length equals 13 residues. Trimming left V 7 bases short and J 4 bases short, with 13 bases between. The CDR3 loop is CATKGVSGTEAFF. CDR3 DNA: TGTGCCACCAAAGGAGTTAGTGGCACTGAAGCTTTCTTT.

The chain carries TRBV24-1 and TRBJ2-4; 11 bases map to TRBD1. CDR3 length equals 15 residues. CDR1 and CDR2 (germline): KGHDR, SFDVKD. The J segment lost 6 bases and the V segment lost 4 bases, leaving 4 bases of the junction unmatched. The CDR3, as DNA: TGTGCCACCAGTGACTCCGGGACAGGGGGAAACATTCAGTACTTC. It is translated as CATSDSGTGGNIQYF.

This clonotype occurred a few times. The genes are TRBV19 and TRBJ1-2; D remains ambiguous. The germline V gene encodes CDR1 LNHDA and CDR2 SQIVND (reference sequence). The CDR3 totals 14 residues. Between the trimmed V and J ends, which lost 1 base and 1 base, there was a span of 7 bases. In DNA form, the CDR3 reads TGTGCCAGTAGTATAGGCGGAAGTAACTATGGCTACACCTTC. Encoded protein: CASSIGGSNYGYTF.

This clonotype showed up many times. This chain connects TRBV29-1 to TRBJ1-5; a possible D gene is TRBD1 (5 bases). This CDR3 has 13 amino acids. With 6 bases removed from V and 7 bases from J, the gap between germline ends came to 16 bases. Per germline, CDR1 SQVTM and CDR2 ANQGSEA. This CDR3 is CSVELGVDQPQHF. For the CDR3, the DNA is TGCAGCGTCGAATTGGGGGTTGACCAGCCCCAGCATTTT.

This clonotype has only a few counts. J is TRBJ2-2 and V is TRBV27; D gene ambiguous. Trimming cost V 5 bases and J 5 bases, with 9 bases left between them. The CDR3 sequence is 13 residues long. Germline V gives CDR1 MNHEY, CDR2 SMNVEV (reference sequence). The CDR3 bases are TGTGCCAGCAGTGCGCTTTTGACCGGGGAGCTGTTTTTT. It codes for CASSALLTGELFF.

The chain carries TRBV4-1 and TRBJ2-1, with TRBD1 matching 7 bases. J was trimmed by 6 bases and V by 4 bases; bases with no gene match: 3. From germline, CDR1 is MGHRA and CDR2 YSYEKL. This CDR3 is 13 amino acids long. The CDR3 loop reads CASSPRQGNEQFF. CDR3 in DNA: TGCGCCAGCAGCCCCCGACAGGGCAATGAGCAGTTCTTC.

Here the CDR3 reads CASSQRDFQPQHF. The CDR3, as DNA: TGTGCCAGCAGTCAACGGGACTTTCAGCCCCAGCATTTT. This chain uses TRBV12-3 or TRBV12-4 with TRBJ1-5; D perhaps matches TRBD1 (5 bases). The CDR3 sequence is 13 residues long. The V gene lost 5 bases and the J gene lost 6 bases, with 11 bases spanning the gap.

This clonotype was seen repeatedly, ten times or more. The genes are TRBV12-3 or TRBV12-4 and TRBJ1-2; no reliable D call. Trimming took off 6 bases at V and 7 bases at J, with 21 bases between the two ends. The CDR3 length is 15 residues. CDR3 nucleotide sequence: TGTGCCAGCAGCCCGACGGGCAGTTTTTCGTCTGGCTACACCTTC. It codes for CASSPTGSFSSGYTF.

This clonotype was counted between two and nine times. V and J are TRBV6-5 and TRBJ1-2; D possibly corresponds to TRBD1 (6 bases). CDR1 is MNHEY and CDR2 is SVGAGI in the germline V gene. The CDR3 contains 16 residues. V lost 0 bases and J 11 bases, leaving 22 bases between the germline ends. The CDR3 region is CASSYSRSGEIWGYTF. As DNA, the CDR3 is TGTGCCAGCAGTTACTCGAGGTCAGGGGAGATATGGGGGTACACCTTC.

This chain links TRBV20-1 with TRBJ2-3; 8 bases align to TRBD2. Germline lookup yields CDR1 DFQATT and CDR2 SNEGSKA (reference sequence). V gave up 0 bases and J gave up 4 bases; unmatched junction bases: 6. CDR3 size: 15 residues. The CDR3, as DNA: TGCAGTGCTAGAGATGGACTAGCTTACCCAGATACGCAGTATTTT. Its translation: CSARDGLAYPDTQYF.